These 28 T cell receptor beta chains originate from one sample sequenced in a study of blood T cell repertoires in COVID-19. Method: immunoSEQ multiplex PCR; TCRdb's copy keeps in-frame clones and lacks some. Of more than 250,000 clones detected, about 90% appear once; the ten largest clones hold 6% to 8%. Input material: peripheral blood. The receptors here all came from a woman in her forties or fifties with COVID-19, enrolled during active disease.

As DNA, the CDR3 is TGTGCCAGCACTTCAGGCGGGAGGTTATACGAGCAGTACTTC. Translated, it gives CASTSGGRLYEQYF. The rearrangement uses TRBV6-6 and TRBJ2-7; 8 bases are shared with TRBD2. The CDR3 totals 14 residues. Trimming removed 7 bases from V and 4 bases from J; junction bases left unmatched: 9. Germline CDR1 MNHNY, CDR2 SVGAGI (reference sequence).

CDR3 loop: CASSQAEGSGPPYNEQFF. CDR3 sequence (DNA): TGTGCCAGCAGCCAAGCAGAAGGTAGCGGACCACCCTACAATGAGCAGTTCTTC. The rearrangement joins TRBV4-2 to TRBJ2-1; D perhaps matches TRBD2 (6 bases). This CDR3 is 18 amino acids long. The V end was cut by 1 base, the J end by 2 bases, with 18 bases between. CDR1 LGHNA and CDR2 YNFKEQ come from the germline V gene.

The gene calls are TRBV6-6 and TRBJ1-1; unclear D gene. The CDR3 is 13 amino acids. Germline V CDR1 and CDR2: MNHNY, SVGAGI (reference sequence). V lost 5 bases and J lost 4, with 11 bases in between. The DNA of the CDR3 is TGTGCCAGCAGTCGACTTGAGGGCACTGAAGCTTTCTTT. This codes for CASSRLEGTEAFF.

The chain links TRBV11-2 to TRBJ2-7; D is undetermined. The germline V gene encodes CDR1 SGHAT and CDR2 FQNNGV. Trimming took 7 bases from V and 7 from J, leaving 23 bases between them. CDR3 length: 15 residues. CDR3 DNA: TGTGCCAGCACCCCCGAGCCCGCGACGCCGCGGGAGCAGTACTTC. This translates into CASTPEPATPREQYF.

The genes are TRBV4-1 and TRBJ2-2, with TRBD1 identical over 9 bases. Germline V gene lookup returns CDR1 MGHRA and CDR2 YSYEKL. The CDR3 sequence is 18 residues long. Trimming removed 0 bases from V and 3 bases from J; junction bases left unmatched: 8. CDR3 sequence: CASSQESGDRVDTGELFF. The CDR3 DNA reads TGCGCCAGCAGCCAAGAAAGTGGGGACAGGGTGGACACCGGGGAGCTGTTTTTT.

This rearrangement joins TRBV28 to TRBJ2-7; a possible D gene is TRBD1 (6 bases). Germline lookup yields CDR1 MDHEN and CDR2 SYDVKM. The V gene lost 5 bases and the J gene lost 4 bases, with 15 bases spanning the gap. The CDR3 runs to 14 residues. The CDR3, as DNA: TGTGCCAGCAGTACCCAGGGGCGGACGTACGAGCAGTACTTC. The encoded protein is CASSTQGRTYEQYF.

This sequence joins TRBV11-3 and TRBJ1-2, with D possibly TRBD1 on 5 matching bases. CDR1 and CDR2 from the germline V gene are SGHNT and YENEEA. V was shortened by 5 bases and J by 5 bases, with 12 bases between the two germline ends. The CDR3 is made up of 13 amino acids. The CDR3 DNA follows: TGTGCCAGCAGCCCGAGACAGAAATATGGCTACACCTTC. Protein sequence: CASSPRQKYGYTF.

The chain joins TRBV13 to TRBJ2-7, with a weak D call TRBD1 (6 bases). Germline-derived CDR1 and CDR2 are PRHDT and FYEKMQ (reference sequence). The CDR3 is 17 amino acids. V lost 4 bases to trimming and J lost 3 bases, with 22 bases between them. In DNA, the CDR3 is TGTGCCAGCAGCTCGACCCTTAGGGGGAAACCTCTCTACGAGCAGTACTTC. It codes for CASSSTLRGKPLYEQYF. The full variable domain, in which reference TRBV13 and TRBJ2-7 provide the parts outside the CDR3, is AAGVIQSPRHLIKEKRETATLKCYPIPRHDTVYWYQQGPGQDPQFLISFYEKMQSDKGSIPDRFSAQQFSDYHSELNMSSLELGDSALYFCASSSTLRGKPLYEQYFGPGTRLTVT.

The chain couples TRBV3-1 (or the pseudogene TRBV3-2) to TRBJ1-1, with 11 bases lining up with TRBD1. The CDR3 contains 16 residues. The trim removed 4 bases at V and 4 bases at J, leaving 8 bases unmatched. Looked up from germline, CDR1 is LGHDT and CDR2 is YNNKEL (reference sequence). DNA for the CDR3: TGTGCCAGCAGCCTTCGGACAGGGGGCGGCGGCACTGAAGCTTTCTTT. The encoded protein is CASSLRTGGGGTEAFF.

This clone was seen once. The V and J genes are TRBV2 and TRBJ2-7; no firm D call. The CDR3 loop spans 12 amino acids. V lost 8 bases, J lost 2 bases, and 10 bases lay in between. Per germline, CDR1 SNHLY and CDR2 FYNNEI. The CDR3 spells CASFGGAYEQYF. CDR3 coding DNA: TGTGCCAGCTTCGGCGGAGCCTACGAGCAGTACTTC.

This rearrangement joins TRBV6-5 to TRBJ2-5, with D perhaps matching TRBD2 (5 bases). The CDR3 has 14 residues. Per the germline V gene, CDR1 is MNHEY and CDR2 is SVGAGI. V dropped 5 bases and J dropped 3 bases, with 13 bases sitting between them. The CDR3 DNA sequence: TGTGCCAGCAGTCGCTCACTAGTCAAAGAGACCCAGTACTTC. Its protein product is CASSRSLVKETQYF.

The chain employs TRBV6-5 and TRBJ1-2; 8 nucleotides match TRBD1. CDR3 length equals 13 residues. Germline CDR1 reads MNHEY; CDR2 reads SVGAGI. The junction had 3 bases not matched to a gene; V was cut back by 6 bases and J by 3 bases. In nucleotides, the CDR3 is TGTGCCAGCAGCGTGGACAGGGACTATGGCTACACCTTC. It yields the protein CASSVDRDYGYTF.

CDR3 amino acids: CASSVTGTGAGELFF. CDR3 sequence (DNA): TGTGCCAGCAGCGTCACCGGGACAGGGGCCGGGGAGCTGTTTTTT. This chain links TRBV9 with TRBJ2-2, with 10 bases lining up with TRBD1. This CDR3 has 15 amino acids. V was pared by 2 bases and J by 6 bases, with 4 bases of the junction left unmatched. Per germline, CDR1 SGDLS and CDR2 YYNGEE.

The V call is TRBV6-5, the J call TRBJ1-4, with 7 bases matching TRBD1. Germline trimming cut 5 bases from V and 7 bases from J; bases unmatched to any gene: 10. The CDR3 sequence is 15 residues long. Per germline, CDR1 MNHEY and CDR2 SVGAGI. CDR3 DNA sequence: TGTGCCAGCAGTCCTGGGGCACCAGGGGGTGAAAAACTGTTTTTT. Encoded protein: CASSPGAPGGEKLFF.

This chain links TRBV6-5 with TRBJ2-7; TRBD2 matches 7 bases. After removal of 8 bases from V and 4 bases from J, the junction contained 11 bases not matched to a gene. The germline V gene has CDR1 MNHEY and CDR2 SVGAGI. This CDR3 contains 14 residues. CDR3 sequence: CASRPWREQYEQYF. As DNA, the CDR3 is TGTGCCAGCCGGCCTTGGCGGGAGCAGTACGAGCAGTACTTC.

V and J are TRBV7-2 and TRBJ1-6; weak D call: TRBD1 (6 bases). V lost 1 base and J lost 8, with 12 bases in between. CDR3 length: 15 amino acids. Per germline, CDR1 SGHTA and CDR2 FQGNSA. The CDR3 here is CASSLVTRGDSPLHF. CDR3 bases: TGTGCCAGCAGCTTAGTAACCAGGGGCGATTCACCCCTCCACTTT.

The V call is TRBV11-2, the J call TRBJ2-2; 7 bases match TRBD1. The CDR3 length is 17 residues. J was trimmed by 0 bases and V by 5 bases; bases with no gene match: 9. Germline values: CDR1 SGHAT, CDR2 FQNNGV. CDR3 nucleotides: TGTGCCAGCAGCCGGACCCGGACAGGCACGAACACCGGGGAGCTGTTTTTT. It codes for CASSRTRTGTNTGELFF.

The V gene is TRBV11-1, the J gene TRBJ2-1; no reliable D call. V lost 1 base and J lost 6, with 10 bases in between. The CDR3 is made up of 14 amino acids. Germline-derived CDR1 and CDR2 are SGHAT and FQDESV (reference sequence). The CDR3 DNA reads TGTGCCAGCAGCTTAGACCCAAGACTCAATGAGCAGTTCTTC. Protein: CASSLDPRLNEQFF.

The CDR3 is CASSEWEVSIPEKLFF. The CDR3 nucleotides are TGTGCCAGCAGTGAATGGGAGGTCTCGATTCCTGAAAAACTGTTTTTT. The rearrangement joins TRBV25-1 to TRBJ1-4; no firm D call. The CDR3 length is 16 residues. V lost 1 base, J lost 7 bases, and 16 bases lay in between. Germline CDR1 and CDR2: MGHDK and SYGVNS.

The CDR3 reads CASSLARDRGLGETQYF. The CDR3 bases are TGTGCCAGCAGCTTGGCCAGGGACAGGGGGTTAGGGGAGACCCAGTACTTC. The rearrangement uses TRBV5-4 and TRBJ2-5; 11 bases map to TRBD1. This CDR3 comprises 17 residues. The germline gives CDR1 SGHNT, CDR2 YYREEE (reference sequence). With 0 bases clipped from V and 5 bases from J, the junction kept 9 bases outside the gene matches.

J is TRBJ2-4 and V is TRBV19; 7 positions match TRBD2. CDR3 length: 15 amino acids. The germline CDR1 and CDR2 sequences are LNHDA and SQIVND (reference sequence). Trimming at V came to 4 bases and at J to 9 bases, leaving 12 bases not matched to a gene. CDR3 coding DNA: TGTGCCAGTAGTACCTTTGAGGGGAGGGGTGTCATTCAGTACTTC. This sequence encodes CASSTFEGRGVIQYF.

This sequence joins TRBV18 and TRBJ2-7; 12 positions agree with TRBD1. The germline gives CDR1 KGHSH, CDR2 LQKENI. J was trimmed by 2 bases and V by 3 bases; bases with no gene match: 8. The CDR3 has 17 amino acids. The CDR3 spells CASSPVLGTGGAYEQYF. The CDR3 bases are TGTGCCAGCTCACCGGTTCTAGGGACAGGGGGCGCCTACGAGCAGTACTTC.

This sequence joins TRBV7-2 and TRBJ2-2; 8 bases are shared with TRBD1. The CDR3 is 15 amino acids. CDR1 is SGHTA, CDR2 FQGNSA, per germline. Trimming at V came to 3 bases and at J to 2 bases, leaving 2 bases not matched to a gene. The CDR3 reads CASSLTGVNTGELFF. The CDR3, as DNA: TGTGCCAGCAGCTTGACAGGGGTCAACACCGGGGAGCTGTTTTTT.

The DNA of the CDR3 is TGTGCCAGTAGTATTTTATCGGGCAGGGGATACACTGAAGCTTTCTTT. It specifies CASSILSGRGYTEAFF. The chain employs TRBV19 and TRBJ1-1, with a possible D match to TRBD1 (6 bases). Germline CDR1 and CDR2: LNHDA and SQIVND (reference sequence). V dropped 3 bases and J dropped 3 bases, with 17 bases sitting between them. This CDR3 has 16 residues.

The rearrangement links TRBV7-9 to TRBJ1-3; D gene uncertain. Germline CDR1 and CDR2: SEHNR and FQNEAQ (reference sequence). The CDR3 is 10 residues long. The germline V and J ends were trimmed by 3 bases and 14 bases, with 8 bases remaining between them. The chain's CDR3 is CASSFVGLYF. The DNA for the CDR3 is TGTGCCAGCAGCTTTGTTGGCTTATATTTT.

This CDR3 is CAIRKDRRAFF. In DNA, the CDR3 is TGTGCCATCAGAAAGGACAGAAGAGCTTTCTTT. The chain carries TRBV10-3 and TRBJ1-1; perhaps TRBD1 as D (6 bases). This CDR3 contains 11 residues. Germline V lookup: CDR1 ENHRY, CDR2 SYGVKD. Trimming removed 6 bases from V and 10 bases from J, with 12 bases in between.

The J gene is TRBJ1-4, the V gene TRBV7-2, with 9 bases matching TRBD1. The CDR3 covers 11 residues. The germline gives CDR1 SGHTA, CDR2 FQGNSA. V trimming: 4 bases; J trimming: 14 bases; junction bases outside the gene matches: 2. The CDR3 is CASSSGQGLFF. In nucleotides, the CDR3 is TGTGCCAGCAGCTCGGGACAGGGCCTGTTTTTT.

V and J are TRBV7-2 and TRBJ2-7, with 7 bases lining up with TRBD1. The junction had 5 bases not matched to a gene; V was cut back by 1 base and J by 5 bases. The CDR3 consists of 14 residues. Germline V lookup: CDR1 SGHTA, CDR2 FQGNSA. CDR3 protein: CASSLVQGFHEQYF. The CDR3 coding sequence is TGTGCCAGCAGCTTAGTACAGGGGTTTCACGAGCAGTACTTC.